This T cell receptor beta chain was documented in a study of T cells in Graves' hyperthyroidism and ophthalmopathy. About the study: Peripheral blood draws took place at initial diagnosis, ahead of any treatment.

CDR1 is LNHDA, CDR2 SQIVND, per germline (reference sequence). This CDR3 contains 15 residues. V lost 8 bases and J lost 2, with 18 bases in between. Patients aged 18 to 65 had newly diagnosed hyperthyroidism that had lasted under 2 months. PBMCs stemmed from 10 ml fresh peripheral blood. RNA transcripts were the template for amplifying TCR beta CDR3 regions. Using the HTBI primer set, a first-round RT-PCR was run on the TCR CDR3. Via MiXCR, TCRdb re-called the multiplex PCR reads, giving one row per CDR3 protein. This sample has roughly 700,000 distinct CDR3 sequences, with 35% found just once. The rearrangement links TRBV19 to TRBJ1-1, with D possibly matching TRBD1 (5 bases). The sample comprised blood. The sequence was collected from a woman aged 35 to 49 with Graves' hyperthyroidism. The CDR3 spells CASQRPQGLNTEAFF. In nucleotides, the CDR3 is TGTGCCAGTCAACGACCTCAGGGTTTAAACACTGAAGCTTTCTTT. Full variable domain (remainder filled in from reference TRBV19 and TRBJ1-1): DGGITQSPKYLFRKEGQNVTLSCEQNLNHDAMYWYRQDPGQGLRLIYYSQIVNDFQKGDIAEGYSVSREKKESFPLTVTSAQKNPTAFYLCASQRPQGLNTEAFFGQGTRLTVV.